This TCR beta chain stems from a study of tumor and adjacent non-tumor tissue in lung cancer. Study details: Stage I to III disease affected roughly 10 men and about five women aged about 31 to 76.

A word on this clonotype: An end of the junction does not agree with germline; a read error may underlie this.

RNA was extracted from bulk tissue without any cell sorting. This CDR3 region has 16 residues. CDR1 is LGHNA, CDR2 YNFKEQ, per germline. A modified ARM-PCR protocol with three rounds of nested PCR amplified TCRbeta. TCRdb analysed the multiplex PCR reads with MiXCR anew, one entry per CDR3 protein. The sample has approximately 120,000 distinct CDR3 sequences, more than 60% seen once. The gene calls are TRBV4-2 and TRBJ1-1; weak D call: TRBD1 (5 bases). The specimen sequenced was lung tumor tissue. This TCR was recovered from a woman aged 55-75 years with non-small cell lung cancer. The CDR3 reads CASSQEGGAGPTEAVF. The CDR3 DNA is TGTGCCAGCAGCCAAGAAGGCGGGGCAGGGCCCACTGAAGCTGTCTTT.